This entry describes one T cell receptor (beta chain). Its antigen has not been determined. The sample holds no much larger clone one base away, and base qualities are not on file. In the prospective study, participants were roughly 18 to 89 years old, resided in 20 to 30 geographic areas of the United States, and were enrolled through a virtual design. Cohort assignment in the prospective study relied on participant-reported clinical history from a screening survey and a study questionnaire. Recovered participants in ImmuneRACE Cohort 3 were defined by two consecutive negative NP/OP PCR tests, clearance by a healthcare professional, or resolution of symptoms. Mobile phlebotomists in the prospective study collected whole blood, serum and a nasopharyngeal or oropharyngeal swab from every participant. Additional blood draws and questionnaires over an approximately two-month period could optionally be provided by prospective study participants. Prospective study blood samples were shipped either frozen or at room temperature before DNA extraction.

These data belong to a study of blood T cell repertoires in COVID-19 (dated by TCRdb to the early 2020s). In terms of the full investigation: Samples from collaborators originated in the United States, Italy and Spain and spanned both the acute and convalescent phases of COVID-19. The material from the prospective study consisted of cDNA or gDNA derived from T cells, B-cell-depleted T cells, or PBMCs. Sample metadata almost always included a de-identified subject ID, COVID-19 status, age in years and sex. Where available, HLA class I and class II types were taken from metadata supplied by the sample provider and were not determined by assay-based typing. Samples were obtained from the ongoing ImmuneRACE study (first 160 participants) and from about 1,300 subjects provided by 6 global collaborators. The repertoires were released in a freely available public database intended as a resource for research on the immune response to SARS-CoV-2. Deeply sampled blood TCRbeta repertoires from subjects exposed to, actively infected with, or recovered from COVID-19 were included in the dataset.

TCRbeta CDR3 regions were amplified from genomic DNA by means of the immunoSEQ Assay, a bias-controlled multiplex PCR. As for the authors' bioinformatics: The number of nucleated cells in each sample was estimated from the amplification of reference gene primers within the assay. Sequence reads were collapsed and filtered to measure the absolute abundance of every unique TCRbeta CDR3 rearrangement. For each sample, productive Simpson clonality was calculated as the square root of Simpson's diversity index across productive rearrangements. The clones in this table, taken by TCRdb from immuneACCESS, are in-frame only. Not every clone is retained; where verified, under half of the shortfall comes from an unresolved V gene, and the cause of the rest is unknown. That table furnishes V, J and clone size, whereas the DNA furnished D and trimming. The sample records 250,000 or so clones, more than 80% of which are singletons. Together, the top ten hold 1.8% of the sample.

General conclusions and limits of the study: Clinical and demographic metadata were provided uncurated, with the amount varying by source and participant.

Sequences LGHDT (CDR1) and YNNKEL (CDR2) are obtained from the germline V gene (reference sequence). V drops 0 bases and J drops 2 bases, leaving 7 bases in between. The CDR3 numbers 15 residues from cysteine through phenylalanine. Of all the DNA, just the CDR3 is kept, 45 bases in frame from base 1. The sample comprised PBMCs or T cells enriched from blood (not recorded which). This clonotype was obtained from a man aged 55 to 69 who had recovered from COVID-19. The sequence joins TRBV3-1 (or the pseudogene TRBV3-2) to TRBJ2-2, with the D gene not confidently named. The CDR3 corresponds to CASSQELINTGELFF. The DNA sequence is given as TGTGCCAGCAGCCAAGAACTCATTAACACCGGGGAGCTGTTTTTT.